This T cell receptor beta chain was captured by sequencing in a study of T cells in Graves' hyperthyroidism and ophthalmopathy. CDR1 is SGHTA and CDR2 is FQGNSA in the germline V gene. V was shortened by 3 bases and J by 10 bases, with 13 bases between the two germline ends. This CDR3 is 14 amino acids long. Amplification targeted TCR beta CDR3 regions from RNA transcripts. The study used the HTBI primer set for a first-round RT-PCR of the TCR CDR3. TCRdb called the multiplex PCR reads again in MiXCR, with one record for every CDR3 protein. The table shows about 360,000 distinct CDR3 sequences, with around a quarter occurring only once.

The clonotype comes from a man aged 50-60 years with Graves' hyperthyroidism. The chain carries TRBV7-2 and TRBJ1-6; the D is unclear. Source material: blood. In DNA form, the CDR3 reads TGTGCCAGCAGCTTTGGGCAGTCTGGGTCACCCCTCCACTTT. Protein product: CASSFGQSGSPLHF.